This T cell receptor beta chain was found in a study of T cell repertoires in cytomegalovirus infection (dated by TCRdb to between 2017 and 2020). At the level of the whole study: Alongside well-studied HLA-B-restricted epitopes, the peptide stimulations were aimed at recently identified HLA-C-restricted CMV epitopes, whose presentation resists viral immunomodulation. Donor HLA type was relevant to the analysis, because carriage of CMV infection together with the matching HLA type was indicated by public TCR beta signatures. What the work shows at the level of the full study, not this receptor alone: Carriers of CMV infection plus the relevant HLA type were discriminated by the cumulative frequency of public TCR beta family members in the study cohort and in an independent approximately 360-donor cohort. The ex vivo response was dominated by HLA-C-restricted CMV-specific TCR beta clonotypes, and the single most frequent clonotype in two of eight donors was supplied by these HLA-C-restricted clonotypes.

Data came from an Illumina HiSeq 1500. TCRdb cleaned the public reads at Q25 with fastp, built clones with MiXCR and kept in-frame beta chains. Under each unique CDR3 protein, matching rows form one entry showing the most common genes and DNA. In all, the sample holds 450,000 to 550,000 distinct CDR3 sequences, and about 42% of those were seen once. The ten largest account for about 39% of the sample. Via the germline V gene (reference sequence), CDR1 is LNHDA and CDR2 SQIVND. The CDR3, from cysteine to phenylalanine, totals 12 residues. Only CDR3 DNA is held: 36 bases, read in frame from base 1. The treatment or condition label on this specimen signifies: in vitro stimulation with specific CMV peptide epitopes to enrich CMV-specific T cells. Points on this clonotype: The antigen it binds to is not known. Sequence at one end of the junction differs from germline and may be a read error.

The sequences come from cultured PBMCs, collected from culture after CMV antigen stimulation. This clonotype was obtained from a human donor in good health (CMV status not recorded). Some clones in this sample may be carry-over from other donors' samples. Recombination linked TRBV19 to TRBJ2-5; TRBD1 is possibly the D segment (6 matching bases). The DNA sequence is as follows: TGTGCCAGTAGTCCCCTGGGGACACCCCCGAACTTC. This encodes CASSPLGTPPNF.